This T cell receptor beta chain is drawn from a study of Ad26.COV2.S vaccination and SARS-CoV-2 variants. About the research overall: Administration of Ad26.COV2.S was intramuscular, either once or twice 56 days apart. Study results and limitations: There was a possibility that the TCR breadth and depth analyses underestimated total T cell responses.

In regard to this clone: Its antigen is undetermined.

The treatment: around 19 received Ad26.COV2.S at low or high dose, single or two shots; 5 received placebo; per-sample allocation not given. Collection of samples fell on day 63 after the first vaccine or placebo injection. V gave up 1 base and J gave up 0 bases, with 11 bases separating them. This CDR3 comprises 16 residues. Germline assignment: CDR1 SGHRS and CDR2 YFSETQ. Produced via immunoSEQ multiplex PCR; TCRdb's table is partial and in-frame only. The sample records some 240,000 clones, 87% being singletons. The sequence was obtained from a person aged 18-65 years who received the Ad26.COV2.S COVID-19 vaccine or a placebo. The sequencing used peripheral blood, collected in a trial of Ad26.COV2.S vaccine versus placebo. The chain combines TRBV5-1 with TRBJ2-1, with D possibly TRBD2 on 5 matching bases. The CDR3 reads CASSLQAVSSYNEQFF. The CDR3 DNA follows: TGCGCCAGCAGCTTGCAAGCGGTTAGCTCCTACAATGAGCAGTTCTTC.